This T cell receptor beta chain was captured by sequencing in a study of blood T cells in healthy people across ages (dated by TCRdb to the mid-2010s). With respect to the entire study: In model experiments, template switching captured about one uniquely barcoded TCR beta cDNA molecule for every two T cells. Age-related changes in TCR beta repertoire diversity were measured in the study by deep sequencing normalized with unique cDNA molecular identifiers. To avoid experimental bias, donors of different ages were spread randomly across the sequencing lanes. The study analyzed two additional independent replicas of 1 million unique cDNA reads from the same blood draw for two donors, one aged 18 to 29 and one aged 80 or older. The donors were split into four age groups: young (average around 16 years), middle-aged (roughly 42), aged (over 55) and long-lived (about 74).

Library generation was performed with 5' RACE. Data came from an Illumina HiSeq 2500. A second PCR of about 7 to 12 cycles was run with a J-beta primer mix and a sample-barcoded 5' primer. A unique molecular identifier was introduced onto each TCR beta cDNA molecule by a template-switch 5' adaptor carrying 12 random nucleotides. At least 2.5 million CDR3-containing paired-end reads were obtained from each sample. First-strand cDNA synthesis was performed from all RNA using the Mint cDNA synthesis kit, with priming by a TRBC-specific oligonucleotide. Following uracil-DNA glycosylase treatment, all cDNA underwent a first 18-cycle PCR with the universal primers M1SS and BC2_uni_R. In the paper's pipeline: Each sample was normalized by randomly selecting 1 million high-quality reads, each carrying a distinct molecular identifier. Instead of being binned into consensus sequences, reads with shared molecular identifiers were discarded. MiTCR, with a Q25 quality threshold and the strictest error-elimination algorithm, was used for CDR3 identification, clonotype clustering and error correction. A nonparametric unseen species model with Euler transformation was used to estimate lower-bound total TCR beta diversity. TCRdb reprocessed the public reads (quality trimming at Q25 with fastp, clone calling with MiXCR) and kept in-frame beta chains. Identical CDR3 proteins give one entry, which carries the most common genes and DNA. The V and J calls, along with clone size, are taken from TCRdb and not from the paper's own processing. In all, the sample holds about 1.8 million distinct CDR3 sequences, and roughly 49% of those were seen once. The ten largest clones capture around 2.1% of the sample.

Worth noting for this clonotype: Its antigen has not been determined. Per-base qualities were not stored, and no clone one base away is much larger.

Donors were approximately 42 systemically healthy Caucasian individuals from Russia aged roughly 6 to 95 years. Each donor gave around 9.8 milliliters of peripheral blood, collected into EDTA-treated Vacutainer tubes. Ficoll-Paque density-gradient centrifugation was used to isolate PBMCs, with at least 6 million obtained per sample. Total RNA, at least 5.5 micrograms per sample, was extracted from PBMCs with Trizol reagent. For every donor, flow cytometry on a PBMC aliquot measured the percentage of naive CD45RAhigh/CD27high T cells. Points the paper makes about the study in general: Conclusive comparison of naive and antigen-experienced compartments was prevented by the profiling of bulk unsorted PBMCs. Estimates of total diversity based on one million sequenced T cells were considered lower bounds and underestimates. Compared with the aged group, more naive CD4+ T cells, fewer expanded clones and increased TCR diversity were shown by the long-lived group, suggesting age selection. Observed TCR beta diversity per million T cells fell roughly linearly with age, and a significant reduction was already apparent by age roughly 40. The percentage of naive T cells measured by flow cytometry correlated strongly with observed TCR beta diversity. Because donor CMV infection status was unknown, age-related changes in expanded clonotypes were potentially confounded.

The CDR3 covers 15 residues, taking in both the cysteine and the phenylalanine. Only the CDR3 DNA is retained, 45 bases long and in frame from the first base. Compared with germline, V lacks 1 base and J lacks 8 bases; bases without a gene match: 4. The germline V gene sets CDR1 to SGHTA and CDR2 to FQGNSA. The source is a woman aged 40 to 55 in good health. The rearranged chain carries TRBV7-2 and TRBJ2-1; a stretch of 11 junction bases matches TRBD1. Sequenced: blood. The DNA sequence is given as TGTGCCAGCAGCTTAGTGGGACAGGGGGTACATGAGCAGTTCTTC. This translates into CASSLVGQGVHEQFF.